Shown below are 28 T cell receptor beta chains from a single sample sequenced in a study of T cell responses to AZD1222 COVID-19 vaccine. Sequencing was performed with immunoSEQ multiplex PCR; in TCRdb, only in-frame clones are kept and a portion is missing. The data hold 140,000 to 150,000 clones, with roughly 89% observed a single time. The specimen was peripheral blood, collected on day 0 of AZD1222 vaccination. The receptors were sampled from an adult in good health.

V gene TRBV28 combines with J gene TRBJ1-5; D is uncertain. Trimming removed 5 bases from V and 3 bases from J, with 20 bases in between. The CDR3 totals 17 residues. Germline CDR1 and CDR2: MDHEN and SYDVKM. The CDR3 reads CASSPLSWAGNNQPQHF. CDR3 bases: TGTGCCAGCAGTCCGTTGAGTTGGGCAGGCAACAATCAGCCCCAGCATTTT.

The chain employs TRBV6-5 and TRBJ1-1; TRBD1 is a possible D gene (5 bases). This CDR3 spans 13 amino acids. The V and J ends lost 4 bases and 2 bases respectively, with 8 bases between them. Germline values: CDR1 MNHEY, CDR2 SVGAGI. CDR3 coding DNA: TGTGCCAGCAGTTGGCGGGGCAACACTGAAGCTTTCTTT. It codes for CASSWRGNTEAFF.

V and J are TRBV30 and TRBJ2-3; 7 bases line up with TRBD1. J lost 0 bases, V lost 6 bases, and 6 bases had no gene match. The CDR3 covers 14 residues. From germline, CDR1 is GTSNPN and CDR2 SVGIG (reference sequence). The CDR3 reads CACRYRGSTDTQYF. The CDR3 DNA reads TGTGCCTGTCGCTACAGGGGTAGCACAGATACGCAGTATTTT.

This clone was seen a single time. CDR3 DNA sequence: TGTGCCAGTTGCCCCGGACAGGGATTGAACACTGAAGCTTTCTTT. Protein product: CASCPGQGLNTEAFF. The V gene is TRBV6-5, the J gene TRBJ1-1; the match to TRBD1 covers 8 bases. The germline gives CDR1 MNHEY, CDR2 SVGAGI. Losses at the gene ends were 9 bases for V and 0 bases for J; bases not matched to a gene: 9. This CDR3 has 15 amino acids.

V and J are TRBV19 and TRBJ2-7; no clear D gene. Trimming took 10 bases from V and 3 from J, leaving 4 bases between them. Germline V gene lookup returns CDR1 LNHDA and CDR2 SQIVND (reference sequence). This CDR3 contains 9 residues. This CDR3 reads CATLYEQYF. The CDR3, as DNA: TGTGCCACTCTCTACGAGCAGTACTTC.

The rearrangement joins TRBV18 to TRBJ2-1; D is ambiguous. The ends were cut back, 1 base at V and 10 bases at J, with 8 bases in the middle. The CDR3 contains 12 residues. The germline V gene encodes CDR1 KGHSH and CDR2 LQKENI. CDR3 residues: CASSPRRTEQFF. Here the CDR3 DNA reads TGTGCCAGCTCACCACGGCGGACCGAGCAGTTCTTC.

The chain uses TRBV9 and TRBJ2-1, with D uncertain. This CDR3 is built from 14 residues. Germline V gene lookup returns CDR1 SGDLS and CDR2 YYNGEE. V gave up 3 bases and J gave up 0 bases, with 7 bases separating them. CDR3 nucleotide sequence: TGTGCCAGCAGCGGCAGTCCCTCCTACAATGAGCAGTTCTTC. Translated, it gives CASSGSPSYNEQFF.

CDR3 DNA: TGTGCCTGGAGTGATTCCCCGGACAGGATTAATGGCTACACCTTC. It translates to CAWSDSPDRINGYTF. The J gene is TRBJ1-2, the V gene TRBV30, with TRBD1 matching over 7 bases. V shed 1 base, J shed 6 bases, and the junction held 11 bases outside the gene matches. Germline V gene lookup returns CDR1 GTSNPN and CDR2 SVGIG (reference sequence). The CDR3 runs to 15 residues.

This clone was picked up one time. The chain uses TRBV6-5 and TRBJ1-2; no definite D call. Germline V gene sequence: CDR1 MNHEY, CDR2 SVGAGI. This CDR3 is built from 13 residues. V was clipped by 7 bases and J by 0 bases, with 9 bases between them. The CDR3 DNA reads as TGTGCCAGCACGGACCAGCCTAACTATGGCTACACCTTC. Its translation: CASTDQPNYGYTF.

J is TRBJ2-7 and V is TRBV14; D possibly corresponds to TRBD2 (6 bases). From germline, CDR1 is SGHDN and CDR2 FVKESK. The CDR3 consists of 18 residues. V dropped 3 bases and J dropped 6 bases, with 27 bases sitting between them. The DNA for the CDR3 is TGTGCCAGCAGCCAGCACGCAGCCCCGACTAGGTGGCTTTTCGAGCAGTACTTC. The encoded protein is CASSQHAAPTRWLFEQYF.

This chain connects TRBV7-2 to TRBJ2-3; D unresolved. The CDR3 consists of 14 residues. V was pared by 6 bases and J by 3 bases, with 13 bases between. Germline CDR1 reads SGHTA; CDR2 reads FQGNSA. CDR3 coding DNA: TGTGCCAGCAGTTACAATCCCTCTACAGATACGCAGTATTTT. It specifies CASSYNPSTDTQYF.

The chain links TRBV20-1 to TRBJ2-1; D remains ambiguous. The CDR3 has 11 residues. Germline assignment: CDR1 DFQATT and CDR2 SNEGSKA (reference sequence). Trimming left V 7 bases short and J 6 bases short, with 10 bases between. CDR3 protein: CSVLLTNEQFF. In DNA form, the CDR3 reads TGCAGTGTCTTGTTAACCAATGAGCAGTTCTTC.

The CDR3 DNA reads TGTGCCAGCAGTTTATATAATTCACCCCTCCACTTT. Amino acid sequence: CASSLYNSPLHF. V and J are TRBV27 and TRBJ1-6, with D uncertain. The length of the CDR3 is 12 residues. Germline CDR1 is MNHEY and CDR2 is SMNVEV (reference sequence). V dropped 1 base and J dropped 5 bases, with 0 bases sitting between them.

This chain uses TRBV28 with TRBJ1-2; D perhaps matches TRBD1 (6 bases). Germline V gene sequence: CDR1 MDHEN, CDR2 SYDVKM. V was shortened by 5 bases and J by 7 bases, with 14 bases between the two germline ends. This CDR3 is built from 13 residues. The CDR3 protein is CASSNRARGGYTF. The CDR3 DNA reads TGTGCCAGCAGTAACAGGGCGAGGGGTGGCTACACCTTC.

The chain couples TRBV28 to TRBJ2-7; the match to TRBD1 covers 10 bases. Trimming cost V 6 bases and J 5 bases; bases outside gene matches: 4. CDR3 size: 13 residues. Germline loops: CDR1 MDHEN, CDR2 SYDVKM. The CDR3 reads CASRPGTGDEQYF. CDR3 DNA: TGTGCCAGCAGACCCGGGACAGGGGACGAGCAGTACTTC.

As DNA, the CDR3 is TGCGCCAGCAGCTTGATCCCGGGAGGGATCTACGAGCAGTACTTC. Protein product: CASSLIPGGIYEQYF. V gene TRBV5-1 combines with J gene TRBJ2-7; 8 bases map to TRBD2. The CDR3 loop spans 15 amino acids. Germline lookup yields CDR1 SGHRS and CDR2 YFSETQ. The junction had 6 bases not matched to a gene; V was cut back by 1 base and J by 3 bases.

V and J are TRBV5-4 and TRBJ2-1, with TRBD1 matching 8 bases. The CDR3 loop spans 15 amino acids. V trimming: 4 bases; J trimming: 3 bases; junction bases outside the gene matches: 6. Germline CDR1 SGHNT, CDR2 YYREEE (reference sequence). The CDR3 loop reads CASSPTGDNYNEQFF. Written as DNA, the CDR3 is TGTGCCAGCAGCCCGACAGGGGACAACTACAATGAGCAGTTCTTC.

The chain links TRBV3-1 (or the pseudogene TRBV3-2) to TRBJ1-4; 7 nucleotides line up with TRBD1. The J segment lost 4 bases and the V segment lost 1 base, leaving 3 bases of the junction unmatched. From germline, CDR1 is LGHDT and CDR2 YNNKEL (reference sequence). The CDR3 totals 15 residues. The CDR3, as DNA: TGTGCCAGCAGCCAAGCGTCAGGGGGTAATGAAAAACTGTTTTTT. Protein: CASSQASGGNEKLFF.

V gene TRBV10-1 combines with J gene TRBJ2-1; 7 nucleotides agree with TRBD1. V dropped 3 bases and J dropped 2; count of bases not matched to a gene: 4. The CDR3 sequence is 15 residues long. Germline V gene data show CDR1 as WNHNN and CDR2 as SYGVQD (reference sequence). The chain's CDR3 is CASSEIGQAYNEQFF. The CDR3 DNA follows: TGCGCCAGCAGTGAAATTGGACAGGCCTACAATGAGCAGTTCTTC.

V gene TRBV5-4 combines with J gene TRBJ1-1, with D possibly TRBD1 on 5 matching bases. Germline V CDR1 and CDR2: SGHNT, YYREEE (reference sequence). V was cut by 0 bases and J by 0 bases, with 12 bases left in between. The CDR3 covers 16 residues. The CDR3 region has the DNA TGTGCCAGCAGCTTGGGTGGGACGACCTTGAACACTGAAGCTTTCTTT. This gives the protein CASSLGGTTLNTEAFF.

CDR3 region: CASSPSGGQETQYF. Written as DNA, the CDR3 is TGCGCCAGCAGCCCCTCAGGGGGTCAAGAGACCCAGTACTTC. The V and J genes are TRBV5-1 and TRBJ2-5; 7 bases match TRBD1. The CDR3 spans 14 residues. Germline V gene sequence: CDR1 SGHRS, CDR2 YFSETQ. The V segment lost 4 bases and the J segment 2 bases; nucleotides outside the gene matches: 5.

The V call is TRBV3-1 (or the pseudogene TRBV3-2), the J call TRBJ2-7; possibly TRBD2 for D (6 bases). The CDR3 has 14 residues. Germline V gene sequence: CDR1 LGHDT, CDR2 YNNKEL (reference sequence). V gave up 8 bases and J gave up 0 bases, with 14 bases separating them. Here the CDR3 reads CASGISGRSYEQYF. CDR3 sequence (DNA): TGTGCCAGCGGCATAAGCGGGCGCTCCTACGAGCAGTACTTC.

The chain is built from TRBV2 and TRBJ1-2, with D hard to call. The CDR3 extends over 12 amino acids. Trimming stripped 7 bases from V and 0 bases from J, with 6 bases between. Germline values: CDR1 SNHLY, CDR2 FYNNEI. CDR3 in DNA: TGTGCCAGCAACCCAGCTAACTATGGCTACACCTTC. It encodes CASNPANYGYTF.

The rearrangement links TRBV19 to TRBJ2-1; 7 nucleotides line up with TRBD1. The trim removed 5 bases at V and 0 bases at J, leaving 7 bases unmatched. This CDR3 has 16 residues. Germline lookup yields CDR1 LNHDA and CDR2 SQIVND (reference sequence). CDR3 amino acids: CASSPRGRLSYNEQFF. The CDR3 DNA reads TGTGCCAGTAGTCCAAGGGGGCGGCTCTCCTACAATGAGCAGTTCTTC.

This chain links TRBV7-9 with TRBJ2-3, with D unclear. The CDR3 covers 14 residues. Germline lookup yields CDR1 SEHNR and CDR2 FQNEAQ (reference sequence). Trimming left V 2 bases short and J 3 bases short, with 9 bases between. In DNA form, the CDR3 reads TGTGCCAGCAGCTTACGCAGCGTGACAGATACGCAGTATTTT. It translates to CASSLRSVTDTQYF.

The CDR3 DNA reads as TGCGCCAGCAGAGACCCTAGCGGGAGTTTCTATGAGCAGTTCTTC. Translation gives CASRDPSGSFYEQFF. The chain is built from TRBV5-1 and TRBJ2-1; 10 nucleotides line up with TRBD2. The germline V gene has CDR1 SGHRS and CDR2 YFSETQ. Trimming at V came to 5 bases and at J to 8 bases, leaving 10 bases not matched to a gene. This CDR3 comprises 15 residues.

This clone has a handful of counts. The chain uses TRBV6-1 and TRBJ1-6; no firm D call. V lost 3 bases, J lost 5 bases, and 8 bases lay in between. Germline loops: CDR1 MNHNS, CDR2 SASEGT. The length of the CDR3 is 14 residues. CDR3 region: CASSETYHNSPLHF. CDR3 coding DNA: TGTGCCAGCAGTGAGACTTATCATAATTCACCCCTCCACTTT.

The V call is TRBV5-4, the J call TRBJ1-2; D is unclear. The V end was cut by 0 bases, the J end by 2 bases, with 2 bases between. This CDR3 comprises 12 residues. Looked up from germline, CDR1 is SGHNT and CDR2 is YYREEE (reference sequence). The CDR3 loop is CASSLDNYGYTF. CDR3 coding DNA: TGTGCCAGCAGCTTGGACAACTATGGCTACACCTTC.